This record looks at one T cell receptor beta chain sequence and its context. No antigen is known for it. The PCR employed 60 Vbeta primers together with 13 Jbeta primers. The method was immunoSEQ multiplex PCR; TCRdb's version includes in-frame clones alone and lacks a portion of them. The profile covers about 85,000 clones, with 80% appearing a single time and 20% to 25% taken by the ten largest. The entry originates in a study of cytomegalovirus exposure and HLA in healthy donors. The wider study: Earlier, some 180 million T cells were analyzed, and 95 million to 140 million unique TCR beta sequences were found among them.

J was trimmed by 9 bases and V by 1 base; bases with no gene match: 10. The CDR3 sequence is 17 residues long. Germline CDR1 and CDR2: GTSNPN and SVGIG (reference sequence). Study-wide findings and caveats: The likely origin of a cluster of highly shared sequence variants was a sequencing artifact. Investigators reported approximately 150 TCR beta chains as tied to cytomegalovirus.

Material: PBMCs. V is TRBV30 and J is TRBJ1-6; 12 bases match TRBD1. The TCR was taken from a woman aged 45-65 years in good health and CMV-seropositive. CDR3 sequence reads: CAWSDLGGQGAGSPLHF. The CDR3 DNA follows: TGTGCCTGGAGTGACCTCGGGGGACAGGGGGCAGGTTCACCCCTCCACTTT.